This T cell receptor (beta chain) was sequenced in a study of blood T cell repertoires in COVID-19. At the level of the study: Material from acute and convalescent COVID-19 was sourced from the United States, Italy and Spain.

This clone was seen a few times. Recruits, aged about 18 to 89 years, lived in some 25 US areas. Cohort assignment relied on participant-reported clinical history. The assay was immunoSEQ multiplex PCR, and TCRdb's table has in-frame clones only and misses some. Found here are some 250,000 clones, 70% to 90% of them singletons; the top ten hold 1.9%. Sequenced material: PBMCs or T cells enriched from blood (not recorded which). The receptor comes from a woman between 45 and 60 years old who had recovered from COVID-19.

CDR3 protein: CASSPGTLDSPLHF. CDR3 coding DNA: TGTGCCAGCTCACCCGGGACTTTGGATTCACCCCTCCACTTT. V usage is TRBV18 and J usage is TRBJ1-6, with D tentatively TRBD1 (5 bases). The CDR3 has 14 residues. Germline V gene data show CDR1 as KGHSH and CDR2 as LQKENI. The V end lost 3 bases, the J end lost 8 bases, and 11 bases lay between the germline ends. The whole variable domain, remainder taken from reference TRBV18 and TRBJ1-6, is NAGVMQNPRHLVRRRGQEARLRCSPMKGHSHVYWYRQLPEEGLKFMVYLQKENIIDESGMPKERFSAEFPKEGPSILRIQQVVRGDSAAYFCASSPGTLDSPLHFGNGTRLTVT.